This TCR beta chain emerged from a study of T cell repertoires in cytomegalovirus infection. TCRdb recomputed calls from the reads with MiXCR, one row per CDR3 protein. Altogether a few hundred thousand distinct CDR3 sequences are present, roughly an eighth being singletons, with the ten largest covering about 10%. The CDR3 runs 16 residues. Germline trimming cut 2 bases from V and 4 bases from J; bases unmatched to any gene: 11. Per germline, CDR1 SGHVS and CDR2 FNYEAQ. At least ten counts were recorded for this clonotype. This sequence was found in a human donor in good health (CMV status not recorded). Some clones in this sample may be carry-over from other donors' samples. J is TRBJ2-7 and V is TRBV7-6, with 7 bases fitting TRBD1. The sample was PBMCs. The CDR3 DNA reads TGTGCCAGCAGCTTATGGTTGTCAGGGGGTCCTTACGAGCAGTACTTC. Amino acids: CASSLWLSGGPYEQYF. Looking up the rest from reference TRBV7-6 and TRBJ2-7 gives the full variable domain: GAGVSQSPRYKVTKRGQDVALRCDPISGHVSLYWYRQALGQGPEFLTYFNYEAQQDKSGLPNDRFSAERPEGSISTLTIQRTEQRDSAMYRCASSLWLSGGPYEQYFGPGTRLTVT.